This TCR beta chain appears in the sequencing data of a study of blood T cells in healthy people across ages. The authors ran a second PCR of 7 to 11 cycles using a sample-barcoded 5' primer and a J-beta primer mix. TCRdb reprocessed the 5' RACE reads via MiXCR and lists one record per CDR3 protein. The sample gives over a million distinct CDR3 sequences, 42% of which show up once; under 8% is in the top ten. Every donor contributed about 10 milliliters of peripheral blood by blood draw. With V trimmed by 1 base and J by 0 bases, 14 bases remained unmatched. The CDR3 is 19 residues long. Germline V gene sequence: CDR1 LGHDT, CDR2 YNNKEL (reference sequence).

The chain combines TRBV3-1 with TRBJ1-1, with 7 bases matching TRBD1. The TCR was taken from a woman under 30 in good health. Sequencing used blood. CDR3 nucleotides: TGTGCCAGCAGCCAAGGAACCACCGGGACAGCCCTCGTGAACACTGAAGCTTTCTTT. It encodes CASSQGTTGTALVNTEAFF.